Presented here are 27 T cell receptor beta chains from one specimen sequenced in a study of beta chain features in type 1 diabetes. Study-wide points: TCRB CDR3s from Type 1 diabetes patients were moderately but significantly shorter in all four CD4+ subsets.

Isolated RNA was reverse transcribed in full, so expressed TCRB transcripts were sequenced. Generated by immunoSEQ multiplex PCR, the TCRdb table keeps only in-frame clones and is missing some. The sample has approximately 70,000 clones; around 49% are singletons. These TCRs' antigens remain unknown. Sequencing input: central memory CD4+ T cells from blood. The receptor set was obtained from a man aged 30-40 years with type 1 diabetes.

The chain joins TRBV4-1 to TRBJ1-2, with a tentative D call TRBD1 (5 bases). The CDR3 is made up of 15 amino acids. Germline V gives CDR1 MGHRA, CDR2 YSYEKL. The ends were cut back, 0 bases at V and 5 bases at J, with 13 bases in the middle. CDR3 sequence reads: CASSQEGRQTYGYTF. CDR3 in DNA: TGCGCCAGCAGCCAAGAGGGAAGACAGACGTATGGCTACACCTTC.

The chain has TRBV29-1 and TRBJ2-5; no clear D. Germline CDR1 SQVTM, CDR2 ANQGSEA. The CDR3 consists of 12 residues. V lost 6 bases and J lost 0, with 8 bases in between. This chain's CDR3 is CSVSANQETQYF. CDR3 DNA: TGCAGCGTATCAGCGAACCAAGAGACCCAGTACTTC.

There are a few counts of this clone. V and J are TRBV29-1 and TRBJ1-1, with D possibly matching TRBD1 (6 bases). V shed 4 bases and J shed 0 bases, with 15 bases lying between them. The CDR3 sequence is 15 residues long. CDR1 is SQVTM, CDR2 ANQGSEA, per germline. CDR3 sequence (DNA): TGCAGCGTTGCCAGGGGCGCCAGTATGAACACTGAAGCTTTCTTT. Protein product: CSVARGASMNTEAFF.

The CDR3 region is CASSLNRDRTNEQYF. CDR3 in DNA: TGTGCCAGCAGCCTAAACCGGGACAGGACCAACGAGCAGTACTTC. The rearrangement uses TRBV5-4 and TRBJ2-7, with TRBD1 matching 8 bases. CDR3 length equals 15 residues. The V segment lost 4 bases and the J segment 5 bases; nucleotides outside the gene matches: 11. Germline V gene data show CDR1 as SGHNT and CDR2 as YYREEE (reference sequence).

The V call is TRBV5-1, the J call TRBJ2-3; D is uncertain. V was cut by 4 bases and J by 6 bases, with 9 bases left in between. The germline CDR1 and CDR2 sequences are SGHRS and YFSETQ. The CDR3 consists of 12 residues. CDR3: CASSLNRDTQYF. In nucleotides, the CDR3 is TGCGCCAGCAGCCTGAACCGGGATACGCAGTATTTT.

This rearrangement joins TRBV6-6 to TRBJ2-3; weak D call: TRBD1 (6 bases). Trimming removed 6 bases at V and 6 bases at J, with 16 bases between. The CDR3 runs to 14 residues. Germline loops: CDR1 MNHNY, CDR2 SVGAGI (reference sequence). The CDR3 nucleotides read TGTGCCAGCAGGCGCCCAGGGGCGGCCGATACGCAGTATTTT. It encodes CASRRPGAADTQYF.

This clone was detected a few times. Here the CDR3 reads CASSRDGGLGTEAFF. CDR3 bases: TGCGCCAGCAGCCGGGACGGGGGGCTCGGCACTGAAGCTTTCTTT. V gene TRBV5-1 combines with J gene TRBJ1-1; D might be TRBD1 (6 bases). Trimming removed 4 bases from V and 4 bases from J, with 17 bases in between. Germline V gene data show CDR1 as SGHRS and CDR2 as YFSETQ. The CDR3 runs 15 residues.

Here the CDR3 reads CASSTTGSSNTGELFF. CDR3 DNA sequence: TGTGCCAGCTCAACTACAGGGAGTTCGAACACCGGGGAGCTGTTTTTT. This chain links TRBV18 with TRBJ2-2; tentatively, D is TRBD1 (6 bases). The CDR3 extends over 16 amino acids. CDR1 is KGHSH and CDR2 is LQKENI in the germline V gene. The ends were cut back, 5 bases at V and 0 bases at J, with 13 bases in the middle.

The V call is TRBV19, the J call TRBJ2-7, with 8 bases matching TRBD1. Germline values: CDR1 LNHDA, CDR2 SQIVND (reference sequence). This CDR3 has 16 residues. V lost 4 bases, J lost 2 bases, and 10 bases stayed unmatched. DNA for the CDR3: TGTGCCAGTAGTACGCTCGGGGACAGGCAACCCTACGAGCAGTACTTC. As protein: CASSTLGDRQPYEQYF.

The rearrangement uses TRBV5-1 and TRBJ2-7; a weak D match, TRBD1 (5 bases). Germline lookup yields CDR1 SGHRS and CDR2 YFSETQ. Trimming left V 0 bases short and J 1 base short, with 5 bases between. The CDR3 covers 13 residues. CDR3 protein: CASSLGQSYEQYF. CDR3 in DNA: TGCGCCAGCAGCTTGGGACAGTCCTACGAGCAGTACTTC. Full variable domain (outside the CDR3, taken from reference TRBV5-1 and TRBJ2-7): KAGVTQTPRYLIKTRGQQVTLSCSPISGHRSVSWYQQTPGQGLQFLFEYFSETQRNKGNFPGRFSGRQFSNSRSEMNVSTLELGDSALYLCASSLGQSYEQYFGPGTRLTVT.

Details on this clone: An end of the junction differs from the germline gene, which may be a read error. The CDR3 nucleotides are TGCGCCAGCAGCGAGTCCAGAGGGACACAGGGTGGCTACACCTTC. This encodes CASSESRGTQGGYTF. V and J are TRBV10-2 and TRBJ1-2; D may be TRBD1 (6 bases). CDR1 and CDR2 (germline): WSHSY, SAAADI. The CDR3 is 15 residues long.

The chain is built from TRBV5-6 and TRBJ1-5; tentatively, D is TRBD1 (5 bases). The V gene lost 4 bases and the J gene lost 4 bases, with 9 bases spanning the gap. Germline CDR1 and CDR2: SGHDT and YYEEEE. The CDR3 is made up of 13 amino acids. Here the CDR3 DNA reads TGTGCCAGCAGCCGATACAGGAATCAGCCCCAGCATTTT. Its protein product is CASSRYRNQPQHF.

In this sample, this clone turned up a few times. The chain carries TRBV11-2 and TRBJ2-6; D gene unclear. The CDR3 sequence is 15 residues long. Germline assignment: CDR1 SGHAT and CDR2 FQNNGV. Trimming removed 1 base from V and 1 base from J, with 5 bases in between. This chain's CDR3 is CASSLARSGANVLTF. The CDR3 region has the DNA TGTGCCAGCAGCTTAGCGAGGTCTGGGGCCAACGTCCTGACTTTC.

A few counts support this clone. V is TRBV27 and J is TRBJ2-1; tentative D call: TRBD2 (6 bases). The CDR3 runs 15 residues. In germline, CDR1 is MNHEY, CDR2 SMNVEV (reference sequence). V was trimmed by 5 bases and J by 8 bases, leaving 19 bases between them. The CDR3 reads CASSPPGGTLHEQFF. CDR3 coding DNA: TGTGCCAGCAGTCCTCCGGGCGGGACCTTGCATGAGCAGTTCTTC.

This rearrangement joins TRBV5-1 to TRBJ1-2; 9 positions match TRBD1. The CDR3 consists of 15 residues. The V gene's germline CDR1 is SGHRS and CDR2 YFSETQ. With 5 bases clipped from V and 4 bases from J, the junction kept 9 bases outside the gene matches. For the CDR3, the DNA is TGCGCCAGCAGTCCATCCGGGACAGGGATCTATGGCTACACCTTC. It yields the protein CASSPSGTGIYGYTF.

The V call is TRBV30, the J call TRBJ2-5; 7 bases agree with TRBD2. CDR3 length: 15 amino acids. Germline V gene data show CDR1 as GTSNPN and CDR2 as SVGIG (reference sequence). V was clipped by 2 bases and J by 1 base; unmatched bases: 7. As DNA, the CDR3 is TGTGCCTGGAGTAGGTCTAGCGGACCCCAAGAGACCCAGTACTTC. Its protein is CAWSRSSGPQETQYF.

The rearrangement links TRBV6-5 to TRBJ2-2, with 7 bases matching TRBD1. Trimming cost V 2 bases and J 3 bases; bases outside gene matches: 6. Germline lookup yields CDR1 MNHEY and CDR2 SVGAGI. There are 16 residues in the CDR3. The CDR3, as DNA: TGTGCCAGCAGTTACAACAGGGGACGGTACACCGGGGAGCTGTTTTTT. Encoded protein: CASSYNRGRYTGELFF.

This clone came up a few times. This chain uses TRBV27 with TRBJ2-1; possible D gene TRBD2, 5 bases. Trimming left V 5 bases short and J 7 bases short, with 18 bases between. Germline loops: CDR1 MNHEY, CDR2 SMNVEV (reference sequence). This CDR3 is 15 amino acids long. CDR3 nucleotides: TGTGCCAGCAGTAGAGGGTTATTCGCACAAAATGAGCAGTTCTTC. Translated, it gives CASSRGLFAQNEQFF.

Here the CDR3 reads CASSATRQGNTGELFF. The CDR3 DNA is TGTGCCAGCAGTGCCACGAGACAGGGGAACACCGGGGAGCTGTTTTTT. The rearrangement joins TRBV2 to TRBJ2-2, with TRBD1 identical over 7 bases. From germline, CDR1 is SNHLY and CDR2 FYNNEI. V lost 4 bases, J lost 1 base, and 6 bases stayed unmatched. This CDR3 is built from 16 residues.

This clone has more than one count but fewer than ten. The rearrangement joins TRBV2 to TRBJ2-1; D remains ambiguous. Trimming left V 7 bases short and J 8 bases short, with 15 bases between. Germline V gene sequence: CDR1 SNHLY, CDR2 FYNNEI. The CDR3 consists of 13 residues. CDR3 bases: TGTGCCAGCAAGCCCTACGCCCGGGATGAGCAGTTCTTC. Protein product: CASKPYARDEQFF.

The chain employs TRBV11-3 and TRBJ2-1; 7 nucleotides agree with TRBD2. In germline, CDR1 is SGHNT, CDR2 YENEEA. The CDR3 contains 14 residues. The V and J ends lost 3 bases and 4 bases, in that order; junction bases with no gene match: 3. Written as DNA, the CDR3 is TGTGCCAGCAGCTTGAGCGGGGAATACAATGAGCAGTTCTTC. Translated, it gives CASSLSGEYNEQFF. Together with reference TRBV11-3 and TRBJ2-1, the CDR3 gives the full variable domain: EAGVVQSPRYKIIEKKQPVAFWCNPISGHNTLYWYLQNLGQGPELLIRYENEEAVDDSQLPKDRFSAERLKGVDSTLKIQPAELGDSAVYLCASSLSGEYNEQFFGPGTRLTVL.

The chain employs TRBV15 and TRBJ1-1; 7 bases map to TRBD1. Trimming cost V 3 bases and J 7 bases; bases outside gene matches: 5. This CDR3 spans 13 amino acids. Germline lookup yields CDR1 LNHNV and CDR2 YYDKDF (reference sequence). The CDR3 spells CATSRVGTVEAFF. In DNA form, the CDR3 reads TGTGCCACCAGCAGGGTGGGGACAGTTGAAGCTTTCTTT.

J is TRBJ1-2 and V is TRBV30; 12 bases agree with TRBD1. The CDR3 is 14 residues long. With V trimmed by 2 bases and J by 8 bases, 6 bases remained unmatched. Germline CDR1 reads GTSNPN; CDR2 reads SVGIG (reference sequence). CDR3 sequence reads: CAWSSGQGAFGYTF. The CDR3 DNA sequence: TGTGCCTGGAGTTCGGGACAGGGGGCTTTCGGCTACACCTTC.

The V call is TRBV9, the J call TRBJ2-6; TRBD2 matches at 13 bases. The CDR3 runs 19 residues. Germline CDR1 SGDLS, CDR2 YYNGEE. The ends lost 2 bases at V and 3 bases at J; junction bases unmatched: 8. The CDR3 spells CASSVAGLAGESGANVLTF. As DNA, the CDR3 is TGTGCCAGCAGCGTCGCCGGACTAGCGGGAGAAAGTGGGGCCAACGTCCTGACTTTC.

J is TRBJ2-6 and V is TRBV5-1; D not resolved. The CDR3 covers 17 residues. Germline V gene data show CDR1 as SGHRS and CDR2 as YFSETQ. Trimming took 0 bases from V and 0 from J, leaving 10 bases between them. CDR3 DNA: TGCGCCAGCAGCTTGGAGAGCACCTTCTCTGGGGCCAACGTCCTGACTTTC. As protein: CASSLESTFSGANVLTF. Drawing the rest from reference TRBV5-1 and TRBJ2-6, the complete variable domain is KAGVTQTPRYLIKTRGQQVTLSCSPISGHRSVSWYQQTPGQGLQFLFEYFSETQRNKGNFPGRFSGRQFSNSRSEMNVSTLELGDSALYLCASSLESTFSGANVLTFGAGSRLTVL.

This clone was picked up a small number of times. The chain employs TRBV4-1 and TRBJ2-2; 8 nucleotides line up with TRBD1. CDR1 is MGHRA and CDR2 is YSYEKL in the germline V gene. CDR3 length: 16 residues. V lost 5 bases to trimming and J lost 1 base; unmatched junction nucleotides: 6. The CDR3 region is CASSKPGTGNTGELFF. CDR3 nucleotide sequence: TGCGCCAGCAGCAAGCCGGGGACAGGGAACACCGGGGAGCTGTTTTTT.

V is TRBV7-2 and J is TRBJ1-1; no clear D gene. The germline V gene has CDR1 SGHTA and CDR2 FQGNSA. The length of the CDR3 is 13 residues. The V gene lost 5 bases and the J gene lost 0 bases, with 7 bases spanning the gap. DNA for the CDR3: TGTGCCAGCAGCAGATCAGTGAACACTGAAGCTTTCTTT. Translating gives CASSRSVNTEAFF.